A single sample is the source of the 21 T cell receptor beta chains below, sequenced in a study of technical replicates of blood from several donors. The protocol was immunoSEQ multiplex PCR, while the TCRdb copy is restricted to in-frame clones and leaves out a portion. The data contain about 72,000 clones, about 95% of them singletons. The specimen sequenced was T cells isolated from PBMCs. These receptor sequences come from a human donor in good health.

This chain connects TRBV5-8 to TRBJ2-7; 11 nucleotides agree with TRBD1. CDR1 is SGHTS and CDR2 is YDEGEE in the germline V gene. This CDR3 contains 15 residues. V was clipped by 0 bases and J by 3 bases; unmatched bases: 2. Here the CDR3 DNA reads TGTGCCAGCAGCTTGGGGGGACAGGGGGGCTACGAGCAGTACTTC. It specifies CASSLGGQGGYEQYF.

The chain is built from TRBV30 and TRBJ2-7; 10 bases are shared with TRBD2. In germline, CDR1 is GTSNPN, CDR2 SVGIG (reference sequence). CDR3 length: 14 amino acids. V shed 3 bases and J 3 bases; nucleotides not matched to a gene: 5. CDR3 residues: CAWRAGGSYYEQYF. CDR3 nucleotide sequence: TGTGCCTGGAGAGCGGGGGGGAGTTACTACGAGCAGTACTTC.

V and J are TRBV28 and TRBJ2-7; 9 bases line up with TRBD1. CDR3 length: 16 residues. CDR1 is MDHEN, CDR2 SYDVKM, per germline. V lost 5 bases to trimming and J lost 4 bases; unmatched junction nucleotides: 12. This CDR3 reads CASSPTGGTAVYEQYF. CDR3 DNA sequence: TGTGCCAGCAGTCCGACAGGGGGGACAGCAGTTTACGAGCAGTACTTC.

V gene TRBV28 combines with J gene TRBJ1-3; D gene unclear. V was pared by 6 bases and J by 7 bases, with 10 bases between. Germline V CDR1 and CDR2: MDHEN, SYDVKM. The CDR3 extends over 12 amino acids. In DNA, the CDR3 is TGTGCCAGCAGACCCGGAGGTAACACCATATATTTT. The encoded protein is CASRPGGNTIYF.

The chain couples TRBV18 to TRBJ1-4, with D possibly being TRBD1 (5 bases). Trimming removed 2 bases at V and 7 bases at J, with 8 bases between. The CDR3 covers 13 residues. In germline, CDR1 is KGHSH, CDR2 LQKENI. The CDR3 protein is CASSPGQGEKLFF. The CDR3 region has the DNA TGTGCCAGCTCACCAGGTCAGGGTGAAAAACTGTTTTTT.

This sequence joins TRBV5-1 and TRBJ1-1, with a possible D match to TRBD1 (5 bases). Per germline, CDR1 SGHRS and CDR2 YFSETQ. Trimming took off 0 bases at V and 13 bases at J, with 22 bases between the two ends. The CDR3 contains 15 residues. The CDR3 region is CASSLVGGPGRRDFF. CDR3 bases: TGCGCCAGCAGCTTGGTCGGCGGGCCAGGGCGGAGGGATTTCTTT.

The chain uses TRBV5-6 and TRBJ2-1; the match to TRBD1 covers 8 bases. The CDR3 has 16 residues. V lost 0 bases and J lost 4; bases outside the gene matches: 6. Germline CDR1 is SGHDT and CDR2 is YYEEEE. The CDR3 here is CASSLAKRQGYNEQFF. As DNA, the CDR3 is TGTGCCAGCAGCTTGGCGAAGAGACAGGGGTACAATGAGCAGTTCTTC. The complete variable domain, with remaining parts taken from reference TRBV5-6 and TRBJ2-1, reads DAGVTQSPTHLIKTRGQQVTLRCSPKSGHDTVSWYQQALGQGPQFIFQYYEEEERQRGNFPDRFSGHQFPNYSSELNVNALLLGDSALYLCASSLAKRQGYNEQFFGPGTRLTVL.

The CDR3 loop reads CASSPYFAGGPNEQFF. The CDR3 nucleotides read TGTGCCAGCAGTCCGTACTTCGCGGGAGGGCCAAATGAGCAGTTCTTC. This chain joins TRBV27 and TRBJ2-1; 9 nucleotides line up with TRBD2. V gave up 5 bases and J gave up 7 bases; unmatched junction bases: 12. Germline V gene lookup returns CDR1 MNHEY and CDR2 SMNVEV (reference sequence). CDR3 size: 16 residues.

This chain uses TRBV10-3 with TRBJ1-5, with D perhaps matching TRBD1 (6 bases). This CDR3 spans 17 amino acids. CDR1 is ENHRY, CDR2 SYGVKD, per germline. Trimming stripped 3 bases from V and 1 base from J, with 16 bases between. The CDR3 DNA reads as TGTGCCATCAGTGAAGCCGCCGGGACACGGAGCAATCAGCCCCAGCATTTT. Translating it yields CAISEAAGTRSNQPQHF.

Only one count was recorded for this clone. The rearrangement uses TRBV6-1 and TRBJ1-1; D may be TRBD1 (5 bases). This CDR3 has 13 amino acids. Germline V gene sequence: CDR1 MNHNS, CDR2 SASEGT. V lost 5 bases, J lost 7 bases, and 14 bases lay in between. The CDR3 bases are TGTGCCAGCAGTTTGGGGGGATCGGGTGAAGCTTTCTTT. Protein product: CASSLGGSGEAFF.

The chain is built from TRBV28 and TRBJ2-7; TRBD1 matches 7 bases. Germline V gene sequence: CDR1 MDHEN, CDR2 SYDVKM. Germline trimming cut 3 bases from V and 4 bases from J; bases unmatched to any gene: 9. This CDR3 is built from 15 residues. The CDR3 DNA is TGTGCCAGCAGTTTCGTCGGGACAGCTGAGTACGAGCAGTACTTC. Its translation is CASSFVGTAEYEQYF.

CDR3 sequence reads: CASSLALGTGAGTDTQYF. The CDR3 coding sequence is TGTGCCAGCAGCTTAGCTTTGGGGACAGGGGCGGGCACAGATACGCAGTATTTT. This chain joins TRBV11-2 and TRBJ2-3; the match to TRBD1 covers 10 bases. The germline V gene has CDR1 SGHAT and CDR2 FQNNGV. The CDR3 length is 18 residues. V shed 1 base, J shed 1 base, and the junction held 8 bases outside the gene matches.

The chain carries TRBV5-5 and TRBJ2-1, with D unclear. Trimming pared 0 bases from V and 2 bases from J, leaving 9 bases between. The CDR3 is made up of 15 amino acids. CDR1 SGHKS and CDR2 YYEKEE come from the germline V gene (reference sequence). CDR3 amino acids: CASSLGPQAYNEQFF. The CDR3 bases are TGTGCCAGCAGCTTGGGGCCCCAGGCCTACAATGAGCAGTTCTTC.

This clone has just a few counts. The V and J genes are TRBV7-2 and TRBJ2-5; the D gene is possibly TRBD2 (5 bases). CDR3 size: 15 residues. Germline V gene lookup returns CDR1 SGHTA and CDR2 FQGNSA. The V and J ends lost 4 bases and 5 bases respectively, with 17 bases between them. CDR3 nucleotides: TGTGCCAGCAGCTCACAAACTACTAGGTTTGAGACCCAGTACTTC. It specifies CASSSQTTRFETQYF.

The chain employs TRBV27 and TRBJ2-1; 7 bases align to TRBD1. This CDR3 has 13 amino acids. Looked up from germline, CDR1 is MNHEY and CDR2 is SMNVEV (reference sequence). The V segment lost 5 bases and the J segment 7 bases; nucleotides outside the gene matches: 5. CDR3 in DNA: TGTGCCAGCAGTACCACAGGGGATAATGAGCAGTTCTTC. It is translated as CASSTTGDNEQFF.

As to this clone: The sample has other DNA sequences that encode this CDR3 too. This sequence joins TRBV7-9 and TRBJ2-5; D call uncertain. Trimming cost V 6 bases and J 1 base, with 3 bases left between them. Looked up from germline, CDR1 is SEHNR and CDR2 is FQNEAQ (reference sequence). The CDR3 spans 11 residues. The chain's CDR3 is CASSLQETQYF. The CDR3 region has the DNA TGTGCCAGCAGTCTCCAAGAGACCCAGTACTTC.

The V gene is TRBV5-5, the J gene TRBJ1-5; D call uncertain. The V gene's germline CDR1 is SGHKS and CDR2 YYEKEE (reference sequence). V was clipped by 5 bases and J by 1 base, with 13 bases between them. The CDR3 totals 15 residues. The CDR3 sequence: CASSERALSNQPQHF. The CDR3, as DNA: TGTGCCAGCAGTGAGCGAGCTTTGAGCAATCAGCCCCAGCATTTT.

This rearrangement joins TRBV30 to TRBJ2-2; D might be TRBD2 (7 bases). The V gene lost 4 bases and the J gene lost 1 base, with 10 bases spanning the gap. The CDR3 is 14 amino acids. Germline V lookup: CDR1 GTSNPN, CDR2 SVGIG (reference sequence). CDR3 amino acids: CAWNGGLNTGELFF. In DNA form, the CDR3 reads TGTGCCTGGAACGGGGGGCTGAACACCGGGGAGCTGTTTTTT. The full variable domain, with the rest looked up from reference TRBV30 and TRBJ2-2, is SQTIHQWPATLVQPVGSPLSLECTVEGTSNPNLYWYRQAAGRGLQLLFYSVGIGQISSEVPQNLSASRPQDRQFILSSKKLLLSDSGFYLCAWNGGLNTGELFFGEGSRLTVL.

The CDR3 here is CASSPGALDTQYF. CDR3 in DNA: TGCGCCAGCAGCCCGGGAGCGCTGGATACGCAGTATTTT. The rearrangement joins TRBV5-1 to TRBJ2-3, with a weak D call TRBD2 (6 bases). The V end was cut by 4 bases, the J end by 6 bases, with 12 bases between. The CDR3 loop spans 13 amino acids. Germline values: CDR1 SGHRS, CDR2 YFSETQ.

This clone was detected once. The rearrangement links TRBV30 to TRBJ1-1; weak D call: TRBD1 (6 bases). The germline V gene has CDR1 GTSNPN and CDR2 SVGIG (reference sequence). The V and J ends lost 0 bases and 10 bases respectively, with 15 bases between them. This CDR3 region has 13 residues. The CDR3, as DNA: TGTGCCTGGAGTGTATTCCAGGGGATGAGAGCTTTCTTT. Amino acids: CAWSVFQGMRAFF. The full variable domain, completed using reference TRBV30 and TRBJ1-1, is SQTIHQWPATLVQPVGSPLSLECTVEGTSNPNLYWYRQAAGRGLQLLFYSVGIGQISSEVPQNLSASRPQDRQFILSSKKLLLSDSGFYLCAWSVFQGMRAFFGQGTRLTVV.

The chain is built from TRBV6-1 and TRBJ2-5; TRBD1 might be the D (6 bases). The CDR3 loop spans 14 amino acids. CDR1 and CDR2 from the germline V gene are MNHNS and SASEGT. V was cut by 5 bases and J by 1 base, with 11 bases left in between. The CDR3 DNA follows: TGTGCCAGCAGTACTTGGGACACCCAAGAGACCCAGTACTTC. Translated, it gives CASSTWDTQETQYF.